This T cell receptor beta chain was captured in a study of blood T cell repertoires in COVID-19. In the authors' methods: Reference gene primer amplification in the assay estimated nucleated cell counts. Here immunoSEQ multiplex PCR was the method, and the copy in TCRdb shows in-frame clones only, minus some. V and J calls and clone size are given by that table; D and trimming were obtained from the DNA. The table records 140,000 to 150,000 clones, around four fifths of them present only once. Germline V gene data show CDR1 as SNHLY and CDR2 as FYNNEI. This CDR3 comprises 15 residues. Germline trimming cut 2 bases from V and 2 bases from J; bases unmatched to any gene: 5.

The specimen was peripheral blood. The genes are TRBV2 and TRBJ2-7; 8 bases agree with TRBD1. This TCR derives from a woman in her thirties or forties with active or convalescent COVID-19. DNA of the CDR3: TGTGCCAGCAGTGAACCGGACAGGGCCGCCTACGAGCAGTACTTC. This sequence encodes CASSEPDRAAYEQYF.